A selection of T cell receptor beta chains follows, all from one sample in a study of shared clonotypes between healthy human individuals. Profiled with immunoSEQ multiplex PCR; TCRdb holds only in-frame clones, not every one. This table holds over a million clones, roughly 96% found once. The source material was naive CD4+ T cells sorted from blood. The receptors derive from a man younger than 45 in good health. Each CDR3 is given with its conserved first and last residue. A D gene is named only where the DNA matches it firmly. A clone size is listed for some rows: how often the clone was seen (once, few, many), or a class if it is expanded.

>TRBD2|TRBV27|-|TRBJ2-3
CASSLSGRAADTQYF
TGTGCCAGCAGTCTAAGCGGGAGGGCCGCAGATACGCAGTATTTT
>-|TRBV11-3|-|TRBJ2-1
CASSHSGLRDEQFF
TGTGCCAGCAGTCATTCCGGACTACGGGATGAGCAGTTCTTC
>TRBD1|TRBV28|-|TRBJ2-3
CASSFGTGDTDTQYF
TGTGCCAGCAGTTTTGGGACAGGGGACACAGATACGCAGTATTTT
>TRBD1|TRBV19|-|TRBJ2-7
CASSILQGASTNEQYF
TGTGCCAGTAGTATTCTACAGGGGGCTTCGACGAACGAGCAGTACTTC
>-|TRBV14|-|TRBJ2-2
CASSHRAGTGELFF
TGTGCCAGCAGCCATCGGGCAGGGACCGGGGAGCTGTTTTTT
>TRBD1|TRBV5-1|-|TRBJ2-2
CASSLGGQGGNTGELFF
TGCGCCAGCAGCTTAGGCGGACAGGGCGGGAACACCGGGGAGCTGTTTTTT
>-|TRBV7-9|-|TRBJ2-7
CASRPGRSYEQYF
TGTGCCAGCAGACCCGGACGGTCCTACGAGCAGTACTTC
>-|TRBV5-1|-|TRBJ2-3
CASRPTGGTDTQYF
TGCGCCAGCAGGCCCACAGGAGGCACAGATACGCAGTATTTT
>TRBD1|TRBV7-9|-|TRBJ2-1
CASRFQGAIPTRTNEQFF
TGTGCCAGCAGGTTTCAGGGGGCAATTCCCACCCGGACAAATGAGCAGTTCTTC
>TRBD2|TRBV27|-|TRBJ2-1
CASSPSGRPHNEQFF
TGTGCCAGCAGTCCCAGCGGGAGGCCCCACAATGAGCAGTTCTTC
>-|TRBV4-3|-|TRBJ2-7
CASSQEAAISYEQYF
TGCGCCAGCAGCCAAGAGGCAGCGATCTCCTACGAGCAGTACTTC
>TRBD2|TRBV5-1|-|TRBJ2-3
CASSAPSGSQIDTQYF
TGCGCCAGCAGCGCCCCGAGCGGGAGTCAGATAGATACGCAGTATTTT
>-|TRBV6-1|-|TRBJ1-5
CASSGRSGGVGQPQHF
TGTGCCAGCAGTGGACGGTCAGGCGGGGTTGGACAGCCCCAGCATTTT
>TRBD2|TRBV6-1|-|TRBJ2-2
CASSALAGTGELFF
TGTGCCAGCAGTGCACTAGCGGGAACCGGGGAGCTGTTTTTT
>-|TRBV19|-|TRBJ1-1
CASSIPSGVTEAFF
TGTGCCAGTAGTATTCCCTCGGGGGTAACTGAAGCTTTCTTT
>-|TRBV18|-|TRBJ1-2
CASSPTGGIYYGYTF
TGTGCCAGCTCACCCACCGGGGGTATATACTATGGCTACACCTTC
>TRBD1|TRBV19|-|TRBJ2-1
CASSNRGGREQFF
TGTGCCAGTAGTAATCGAGGGGGCCGTGAGCAGTTCTTC
>-|TRBV2|few|TRBJ2-7
CASTRFYEQYF
TGTGCCAGCACTCGATTCTACGAGCAGTACTTC
>TRBD1|TRBV19|-|TRBJ2-6
CATRDRQTSGANVLTF
TGTGCCACCCGGGACAGGCAAACCTCTGGGGCCAACGTCCTGACTTTC
>-|TRBV5-6|-|TRBJ2-2
CASSSQGGGTGELFF
TGTGCCAGCAGCTCACAGGGTGGAGGCACCGGGGAGCTGTTTTTT
>-|TRBV18|-|TRBJ1-1
CASSPARWGNTEAFF
TGTGCCAGCTCACCCGCCAGGTGGGGGAACACTGAAGCTTTCTTT
>-|TRBV19|-|TRBJ2-3
CASSIGRIRTDTQYF
TGTGCCAGTAGTATCGGCAGGATACGCACAGATACGCAGTATTTT
>TRBD2|TRBV6-1|-|TRBJ2-5
CASSDRLAGGYQETQYF
TGTGCCAGCAGTGATCGGCTAGCGGGAGGGTACCAAGAGACCCAGTACTTC
>-|TRBV4-1|once|TRBJ1-4
CASSQGWGKLFF
TGCGCCAGCAGCCAAGGGTGGGGAAAACTGTTTTTT
>TRBD1|TRBV7-2|-|TRBJ2-2
CASSLAGTGVRTGELFF
TGTGCCAGCAGCTTAGCCGGGACAGGGGTCCGGACCGGGGAGCTGTTTTTT
>TRBD2|TRBV5-1|-|TRBJ2-1
CASSLGLAGSNEQFF
TGCGCCAGCAGCTTGGGGCTAGCGGGCTCGAATGAGCAGTTCTTC
>TRBD1|TRBV19|-|TRBJ1-1
CASSRTGIEAFF
TGTGCCAGTAGTCGGACAGGGATTGAAGCTTTCTTT
>TRBD1|TRBV10-3|-|TRBJ1-1
CAISDRGGTEAFF
TGTGCCATCAGTGACAGGGGGGGGACTGAAGCTTTCTTT
>-|TRBV5-1|-|TRBJ2-5
CASSLAVPDQETQYF
TGCGCCAGCAGCTTGGCCGTGCCGGATCAAGAGACCCAGTACTTC
>TRBD1|TRBV10-3|-|TRBJ2-4
CAISESPGQMNIQYF
TGTGCCATCAGTGAGTCCCCGGGACAGATGAACATTCAGTACTTC
>TRBD1|TRBV15|-|TRBJ2-3
CATSRIGQGHTDTQYF
TGTGCCACCAGCAGAATAGGACAGGGACACACAGATACGCAGTATTTT
>-|TRBV7-2|-|TRBJ2-2
CASSAQTTYTGELFF
TGTGCCAGCAGCGCCCAGACTACTTACACCGGGGAGCTGTTTTTT
>-|TRBV2|-|TRBJ1-2
CASSEGRYYGYTF
TGTGCCAGCAGTGAGGGGAGATATTATGGCTACACCTTC
>-|TRBV4-1|-|TRBJ1-1
CASSQQQGYTEAFF
TGCGCCAGCAGCCAACAACAGGGATACACTGAAGCTTTCTTT
>-|TRBV5-1|-|TRBJ2-3
CASSLFDRSPDTQYF
TGCGCCAGCAGCTTGTTCGATCGGAGCCCAGATACGCAGTATTTT
>-|TRBV20-1|-|TRBJ2-1
CSATSNEQFF
TGCAGTGCGACTAGCAATGAGCAGTTCTTC
>TRBD2|TRBV19|once|TRBJ2-2
CASGFSGIMPGELFF
TGTGCCAGTGGCTTTAGCGGGATTATGCCCGGGGAGCTGTTTTTT
>-|TRBV20-1|-|TRBJ2-1
CSARVGKEQFF
TGCAGTGCTAGAGTTGGTAAGGAGCAGTTCTTC
>-|TRBV21-1|-|TRBJ1-5
CASTSIGQLNQPQHF
TGTGCCAGCACCTCCATCGGACAGCTTAATCAGCCCCAGCATTTT
>-|TRBV28|-|TRBJ2-7
CASSLGPGDTYEQYF
TGTGCCAGCAGTTTAGGTCCAGGGGACACCTACGAGCAGTACTTC
>-|TRBV5-1|-|TRBJ2-1
CASSFALGSSDNEQFF
TGCGCCAGCAGCTTTGCCCTAGGGAGTAGCGACAATGAGCAGTTCTTC
>-|TRBV7-2|-|TRBJ1-1
CASSLVAQANTEAFF
TGTGCCAGCAGCTTAGTGGCACAGGCGAACACTGAAGCTTTCTTT
>-|TRBV18|-|TRBJ2-1
CASSQSVSSYNEQFF
TGTGCCAGCTCCCAAAGTGTAAGCTCCTACAATGAGCAGTTCTTC
>TRBD1|TRBV4-1|-|TRBJ1-1
CASSQETTGGLLGTEAFF
TGCGCCAGCAGCCAAGAGACGACAGGGGGCCTTTTGGGCACTGAAGCTTTCTTT
>-|TRBV5-8|-|TRBJ2-7
CASSLEVRRGSEQYF
TGTGCCAGCAGCTTGGAGGTACGGAGGGGTTCCGAGCAGTACTTC
>TRBD2|TRBV18|-|TRBJ2-1
CASSPRGASGSYNEQFF
TGTGCCAGCTCACCCAGAGGGGCTAGCGGGAGTTACAATGAGCAGTTCTTC
>-|TRBV29-1|-|TRBJ2-5
CSVGGMTPETQYF
TGCAGCGTTGGTGGGATGACTCCAGAGACCCAGTACTTC
>-|TRBV6-6|-|TRBJ2-3
CASSSTGLDTDTQYF
TGTGCCAGCAGTTCCACAGGGTTGGACACAGATACGCAGTATTTT